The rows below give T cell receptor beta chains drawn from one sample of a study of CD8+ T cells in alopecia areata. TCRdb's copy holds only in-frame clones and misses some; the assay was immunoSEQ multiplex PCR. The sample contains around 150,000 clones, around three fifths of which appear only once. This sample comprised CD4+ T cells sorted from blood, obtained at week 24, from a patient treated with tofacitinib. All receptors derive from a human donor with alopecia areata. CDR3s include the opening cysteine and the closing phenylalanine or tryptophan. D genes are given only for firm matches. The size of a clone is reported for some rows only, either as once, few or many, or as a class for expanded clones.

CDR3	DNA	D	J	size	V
CASSLIASGTDTQYF	TGTGCCAGCAGCTTAATAGCTAGCGGCACAGATACGCAGTATTTT	-	TRBJ2-3	-	TRBV7-3
CAWSPLGDTIYF	TGTGCCTGGAGTCCTTTGGGAGACACCATATATTTT	-	TRBJ1-3	once	TRBV30
CASSLERGSGYTF	TGTGCCAGCAGTTTGGAACGAGGGTCTGGCTACACCTTC	-	TRBJ1-2	-	TRBV27
CASSLDTRTDTQYF	TGTGCCAGCAGTTTGGACACCCGCACAGATACGCAGTATTTT	-	TRBJ2-3	few	TRBV27
CASSGFAATYEQYF	TGCGCCAGCAGCGGGTTTGCGGCTACCTACGAGCAGTACTTC	-	TRBJ2-7	-	TRBV5-1
CASTQGPTNEKLFF	TGTGCCAGTACACAGGGCCCAACTAATGAAAAACTGTTTTTT	-	TRBJ1-4	-	TRBV2
CSVAGLLQETQYF	TGCAGCGTTGCTGGTCTTCTACAAGAGACCCAGTACTTC	-	TRBJ2-5	-	TRBV29-1
CASSSQTRTIYGYTF	TGTGCCAGCAGCTCACAGACCAGGACGATCTATGGCTACACCTTC	-	TRBJ1-2	-	TRBV7-9
CASGPHSELRADTQYF	TGTGCTAGTGGTCCCCATAGCGAACTAAGGGCAGATACGCAGTATTTT	-	TRBJ2-3	-	TRBV12-5
CASSPGAGIHQPQHF	TGTGCCAGCAGCCCTGGGGCCGGGATCCATCAGCCCCAGCATTTT	-	TRBJ1-5	-	TRBV7-9
CASSLEEGVGTEAFF	TGTGCCAGCAGCTTAGAGGAGGGGGTCGGCACTGAAGCTTTCTTT	-	TRBJ1-1	-	TRBV7-2
CASSQDWMIDTQYF	TGTGCCAGCAGCCAAGATTGGATGATAGATACGCAGTATTTT	-	TRBJ2-3	few	TRBV14
CASGQPTQYF	TGTGCCAGCGGCCAACCAACGCAGTATTTT	-	TRBJ2-3	-	TRBV6-5
CAWGEEETQYF	TGTGCCTGGGGAGAGGAAGAGACCCAGTACTTC	-	TRBJ2-5	-	TRBV30
CASSPDRFNQPQHF	TGTGCCAGCAGCCCGGACAGGTTCAATCAGCCCCAGCATTTT	TRBD1	TRBJ1-5	few	TRBV7-3
CASSVQPTGGFGYTF	TGTGCCAGCAGCGTCCAACCCACAGGGGGCTTTGGCTACACCTTC	TRBD1	TRBJ1-2	-	TRBV9
CASSQGSARQPQHF	TGTGCCAGCAGCCAAGGGTCTGCTCGACAGCCCCAGCATTTT	-	TRBJ1-5	-	TRBV7-2
CSVEGDRGLEAFF	TGCAGCGTTGAAGGGGACAGGGGGCTTGAAGCTTTCTTT	TRBD1	TRBJ1-1	-	TRBV29-1
CASSSGTDTQYF	TGTGCCAGCAGCTCAGGCACAGATACGCAGTATTTT	-	TRBJ2-3	-	TRBV5-6
CASSLYNEQFF	TGTGCCAGCAGCCTATACAATGAGCAGTTCTTC	-	TRBJ2-1	few	TRBV14
CASSDSDRGDGYTF	TGTGCCAGCAGTGATTCGGACAGGGGGGATGGCTACACCTTC	TRBD1	TRBJ1-2	-	TRBV6-1
CSVEDRQSNYGYTF	TGCAGCGTTGAAGATCGACAGTCTAACTATGGCTACACCTTC	-	TRBJ1-2	-	TRBV29-1
CSVLRQGSHYGYTF	TGCAGCGTCCTAAGACAGGGCTCTCACTATGGCTACACCTTC	TRBD1	TRBJ1-2	-	TRBV29-1
CASSPFVNTEAFF	TGTGCCAGCAGCCCCTTCGTAAACACTGAAGCTTTCTTT	-	TRBJ1-1	-	TRBV14
CASGRAESTDTQYF	TGTGCCAGCGGTAGGGCAGAAAGCACAGATACGCAGTATTTT	-	TRBJ2-3	-	TRBV6-5
CATSREAAGGREQFF	TGTGCCACCAGCAGAGAGGCAGCGGGGGGGCGAGAGCAGTTCTTC	TRBD2	TRBJ2-1	few	TRBV15
CASSLEENTEAFF	TGTGCCAGCAGCTTAGAAGAGAACACTGAAGCTTTCTTT	-	TRBJ1-1	-	TRBV11-3
CASSLEPSGQSNSPLHF	TGCGCCAGCAGCTTGGAGCCGTCGGGACAGTCAAATTCACCCCTCCACTTT	TRBD1	TRBJ1-6	-	TRBV5-1
CASSARARDTGELFF	TGTGCCAGCAGTGCGCGGGCAAGGGACACCGGGGAGCTGTTTTTT	-	TRBJ2-2	-	TRBV6-1
CASSLRLGGREQFF	TGTGCCAGCAGCTTGAGGCTCGGGGGTCGGGAGCAGTTCTTC	-	TRBJ2-1	many	TRBV5-6
CSVGRAYNSPLHF	TGCAGCGTCGGACGGGCCTATAATTCACCCCTCCACTTT	-	TRBJ1-6	-	TRBV29-1
CASSRDRSSYEQYF	TGTGCCAGCAGTCGAGACAGGAGCTCCTACGAGCAGTACTTC	-	TRBJ2-7	few	TRBV6-1
CATSRDSYEQYF	TGTGCCACCAGCAGGGACAGCTACGAGCAGTACTTC	-	TRBJ2-7	few	TRBV15
CASSSGSRSPQETQYF	TGTGCCAGCAGCTCTGGGTCACGGTCCCCTCAAGAGACCCAGTACTTC	-	TRBJ2-5	few	TRBV11-2
CAYERGVYNEQFF	TGTGCCTACGAGCGGGGGGTTTACAATGAGCAGTTCTTC	TRBD2	TRBJ2-1	few	TRBV30
CASSPWGSGGYTDTQYF	TGTGCCAGCAGTCCCTGGGGTAGCGGGGGTTACACAGATACGCAGTATTTT	TRBD2	TRBJ2-3	few	TRBV25-1
CSVAVQNEQFF	TGCAGCGTTGCAGTACAGAATGAGCAGTTCTTC	-	TRBJ2-1	-	TRBV29-1
CSVDQGAIGNEQFF	TGCAGCGTTGATCAGGGGGCGATCGGAAATGAGCAGTTCTTC	TRBD1	TRBJ2-1	few	TRBV29-1
CASRAGNYGYTF	TGTGCCAGCAGGGCAGGGAACTATGGCTACACCTTC	-	TRBJ1-2	-	TRBV2
CARSLKEDGDRDYEQYF	TGTGCCAGAAGCTTGAAGGAGGACGGGGACAGGGACTACGAGCAGTACTTC	TRBD1	TRBJ2-7	-	TRBV5-3
CASSGSGTGGLNSGANVLTF	TGTGCCAGCAGCGGGTCCGGGACAGGGGGATTAAACTCTGGGGCCAACGTCCTGACTTTC	TRBD1	TRBJ2-6	once	TRBV9
CASSQDSRMYF	TGTGCCAGCAGCCAGGATAGCCGGATGTACTTC	-	TRBJ2-7	few	TRBV7-9
CASSQEGGTNPGLAGDEQYF	TGCGCCAGCAGCCAAGAAGGGGGAACGAACCCGGGACTAGCGGGGGACGAGCAGTACTTC	TRBD2	TRBJ2-7	-	TRBV4-1
CAWSSRDGQPQHF	TGTGCCTGGAGTTCCAGGGATGGTCAGCCCCAGCATTTT	-	TRBJ1-5	-	TRBV30
CARNYGGRYSNQPQHF	TGCGCCAGAAACTACGGGGGAAGATATAGCAATCAGCCCCAGCATTTT	-	TRBJ1-5	-	TRBV23-1
CASSRSGTSPDEQFF	TGTGCCAGCAGTAGGTCCGGGACTAGTCCTGATGAGCAGTTCTTC	TRBD2	TRBJ2-1	few	TRBV27
CASSLRQGSETQYF	TGCGCCAGCAGCCTTAGACAGGGCTCAGAGACCCAGTACTTC	TRBD1	TRBJ2-5	-	TRBV5-1
CAWSVDSYTEAFF	TGTGCCTGGAGTGTGGACAGCTACACTGAAGCTTTCTTT	-	TRBJ1-1	-	TRBV30
CASSLGGDTEAFF	TGCGCCAGCAGCCTTGGTGGGGACACTGAAGCTTTCTTT	-	TRBJ1-1	-	TRBV5-1
CASSRPGRVETQYF	TGTGCCAGCAGTCGGCCAGGTCGTGTAGAGACCCAGTACTTC	-	TRBJ2-5	once	TRBV6-6
CSVALMAETQYF	TGCAGCGTTGCCTTAATGGCAGAGACCCAGTACTTC	-	TRBJ2-5	-	TRBV29-1
CASSLAREHTEAFF	TGCGCCAGCAGCTTGGCCAGGGAACATACTGAAGCTTTCTTT	-	TRBJ1-1	few	TRBV5-1
CASSLVRGWTDTQYF	TGTGCCAGCAGCTTAGTCCGGGGCTGGACAGATACGCAGTATTTT	-	TRBJ2-3	once	TRBV7-2
CASRGRARETQYF	TGTGCCAGCCGCGGGAGAGCCCGGGAGACCCAGTACTTC	TRBD2	TRBJ2-5	once	TRBV19
CSVESARATEAFF	TGCAGCGTTGAATCGGCGAGGGCCACTGAAGCTTTCTTT	-	TRBJ1-1	-	TRBV29-1